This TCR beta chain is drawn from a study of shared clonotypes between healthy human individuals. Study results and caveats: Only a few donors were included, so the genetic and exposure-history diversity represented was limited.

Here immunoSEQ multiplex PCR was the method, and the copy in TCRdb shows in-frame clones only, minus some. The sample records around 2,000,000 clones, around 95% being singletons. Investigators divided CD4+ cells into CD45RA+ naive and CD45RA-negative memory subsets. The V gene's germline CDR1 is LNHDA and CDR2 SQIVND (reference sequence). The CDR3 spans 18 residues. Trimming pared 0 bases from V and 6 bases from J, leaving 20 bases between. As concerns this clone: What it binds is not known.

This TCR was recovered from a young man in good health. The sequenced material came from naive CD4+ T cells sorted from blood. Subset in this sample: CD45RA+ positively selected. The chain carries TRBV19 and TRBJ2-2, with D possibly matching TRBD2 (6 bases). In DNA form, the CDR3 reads TGTGCCAGTAGTATAGATCGAGTCGTCGGGAGTGTAGCCGGGGAGCTGTTTTTT. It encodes CASSIDRVVGSVAGELFF.